Presented here are 30 T cell receptor beta chains from one specimen sequenced in a study of CD8 T cells in Susac syndrome. A quantity of roughly 0.5 to 1 ug RNA underwent reverse transcription using random hexamers. TCRdb ran MiXCR on the immunoSEQ multiplex PCR reads and lists one entry per CDR3 protein. The data show 65,000 to 95,000 distinct CDR3 sequences, approximately 95% seen once. The sample comprised CD8+ T cells from PBMCs. These receptors were collected from a human donor with Susac syndrome.

V usage is TRBV30 and J usage is TRBJ1-3; D might be TRBD1 (5 bases). The CDR3 is 13 amino acids. Germline lookup yields CDR1 GTSNPN and CDR2 SVGIG (reference sequence). The V end lost 3 bases, the J end lost 4 bases, and 10 bases lay between the germline ends. The chain's CDR3 is CAWRQGAGNTIYF. Here the CDR3 DNA reads TGTGCCTGGAGGCAGGGAGCAGGAAACACCATATATTTT. Together with reference TRBV30 and TRBJ1-3, the CDR3 gives the full variable domain: SQTIHQWPATLVQPVGSPLSLECTVEGTSNPNLYWYRQAAGRGLQLLFYSVGIGQISSEVPQNLSASRPQDRQFILSSKKLLLSDSGFYLCAWRQGAGNTIYFGEGSWLTVV.

This chain links TRBV7-9 with TRBJ1-2; 9 positions agree with TRBD1. The CDR3 is made up of 14 amino acids. Germline CDR1 is SEHNR and CDR2 is FQNEAQ (reference sequence). J was trimmed by 5 bases and V by 7 bases; bases with no gene match: 8. DNA of the CDR3: TGTGCCAGCACCCCGGGACAGGGTGGTTATGGCTACACCTTC. The encoded protein is CASTPGQGGYGYTF.

V and J are TRBV7-9 and TRBJ1-2, with a weak D call TRBD1 (6 bases). The V and J ends lost 6 bases and 10 bases respectively, with 15 bases between them. Germline loops: CDR1 SEHNR, CDR2 FQNEAQ (reference sequence). This CDR3 spans 12 amino acids. The CDR3 region is CASRRQDLDYTF. The CDR3 DNA sequence: TGTGCCAGCAGGCGACAGGATCTTGACTACACCTTC.

V and J are TRBV7-8 and TRBJ2-5; no firm D call. CDR3 length equals 17 residues. Germline V gives CDR1 SGHVS, CDR2 FQNEAQ. V was clipped by 1 base and J by 1 base, with 16 bases between them. This CDR3 reads CASSLEWAQRFQETQYF. Written as DNA, the CDR3 is TGTGCCAGCAGCTTAGAGTGGGCCCAGAGGTTCCAAGAGACCCAGTACTTC. Using reference TRBV7-8 and TRBJ2-5 for the parts outside the CDR3, the full variable domain is GAGVSQSPRYKVAKRGQDVALRCDPISGHVSLFWYQQALGQGPEFLTYFQNEAQLDKSGLPSDRFFAERPEGSVSTLKIQRTQQEDSAVYLCASSLEWAQRFQETQYFGPGTRLLVL.

In DNA form, the CDR3 reads TGTGCCAGCAGCGTCGACAGGGGGCCTTCCCACGAGCAGTACTTC. Residues: CASSVDRGPSHEQYF. The gene calls are TRBV7-9 and TRBJ2-7; TRBD1 agrees at 10 bases. The CDR3 loop spans 15 amino acids. Germline assignment: CDR1 SEHNR and CDR2 FQNEAQ (reference sequence). V was pared by 5 bases and J by 5 bases, with 9 bases of the junction left unmatched.

The CDR3 reads CASSPPTDREVHEQYF. DNA for the CDR3: TGTGCCAGCAGCCCACCCACGGACAGGGAGGTTCACGAGCAGTACTTC. The chain recombines TRBV13 with TRBJ2-7; 8 bases match TRBD1. CDR1 PRHDT and CDR2 FYEKMQ come from the germline V gene (reference sequence). The CDR3 runs 16 residues. V trimming: 5 bases; J trimming: 5 bases; junction bases outside the gene matches: 14.

V is TRBV30 and J is TRBJ2-7, with D unclear. Trimming left V 3 bases short and J 4 bases short, with 7 bases between. The germline CDR1 and CDR2 sequences are GTSNPN and SVGIG (reference sequence). The CDR3 is 11 residues long. In DNA form, the CDR3 reads TGTGCCTGGAGCTCGGTGTACGAGCAGTACTTC. Protein product: CAWSSVYEQYF. The full variable domain, with the rest looked up from reference TRBV30 and TRBJ2-7, is SQTIHQWPATLVQPVGSPLSLECTVEGTSNPNLYWYRQAAGRGLQLLFYSVGIGQISSEVPQNLSASRPQDRQFILSSKKLLLSDSGFYLCAWSSVYEQYFGPGTRLTVT.

The chain combines TRBV10-3 with TRBJ2-7; tentatively, D is TRBD1 or TRBD2 (5 bases each). CDR1 and CDR2 from the germline V gene are ENHRY and SYGVKD. This CDR3 contains 15 residues. V shed 6 bases and J shed 5 bases, with 20 bases lying between them. CDR3 residues: CAISDFGTASDEQYF. DNA for the CDR3: TGTGCCATCAGCGATTTCGGGACCGCCAGCGACGAGCAGTACTTC.

The V and J genes are TRBV9 and TRBJ2-7; D is perhaps TRBD2 (5 bases). V was shortened by 4 bases and J by 4 bases, with 15 bases between the two germline ends. The CDR3 is 14 amino acids. CDR1 and CDR2 (germline): SGDLS, YYNGEE. CDR3 residues: CASSPGITLYEQYF. In DNA, the CDR3 is TGTGCCAGCAGCCCGGGAATCACCTTGTACGAGCAGTACTTC.

V usage is TRBV27 and J usage is TRBJ2-3; a weak D match, TRBD1 (6 bases). Per the germline V gene, CDR1 is MNHEY and CDR2 is SMNVEV (reference sequence). V shed 8 bases and J shed 4 bases, with 16 bases lying between them. There are 14 residues in the CDR3. CDR3 sequence reads: CASEDLGAPDTQYF. The CDR3 bases are TGTGCCAGCGAGGACCTGGGGGCGCCAGATACGCAGTATTTT.

The V call is TRBV28, the J call TRBJ2-4; weak D call: TRBD1 (5 bases). Germline CDR1 reads MDHEN; CDR2 reads SYDVKM. The V end lost 4 bases, the J end lost 0 bases, and 13 bases lay between the germline ends. The CDR3 consists of 16 residues. This CDR3 reads CASSSQTELAKNIQYF. Here the CDR3 DNA reads TGTGCCAGCAGTTCCCAGACAGAGCTAGCCAAAAACATTCAGTACTTC. Full variable domain (remainder filled in from reference TRBV28 and TRBJ2-4): DVKVTQSSRYLVKRTGEKVFLECVQDMDHENMFWYRQDPGLGLRLIYFSYDVKMKEKGDIPEGYSVSREKKERFSLILESASTNQTSMYLCASSSQTELAKNIQYFGAGTRLSVL.

This rearrangement joins TRBV13 to TRBJ2-7; 9 positions agree with TRBD2. Germline V gene lookup returns CDR1 PRHDT and CDR2 FYEKMQ (reference sequence). V shed 5 bases, J shed 7 bases, and the junction held 6 bases outside the gene matches. The CDR3 contains 13 residues. CDR3 sequence: CASSTRLAGEQYF. The CDR3 nucleotides are TGTGCCAGCAGCACCCGGCTAGCGGGAGAGCAGTACTTC. The whole variable domain, filled in from reference TRBV13 and TRBJ2-7, reads AAGVIQSPRHLIKEKRETATLKCYPIPRHDTVYWYQQGPGQDPQFLISFYEKMQSDKGSIPDRFSAQQFSDYHSELNMSSLELGDSALYFCASSTRLAGEQYFGPGTRLTVT.

The V call is TRBV5-1, the J call TRBJ2-7; tentatively, D is TRBD1 or TRBD2 (5 bases each). CDR1 is SGHRS and CDR2 is YFSETQ in the germline V gene. With 3 bases removed from V and 7 bases from J, the gap between germline ends came to 8 bases. The CDR3 has 11 residues. The CDR3 spells CASSWGIEQYF. CDR3 coding DNA: TGCGCCAGCAGCTGGGGGATTGAGCAGTACTTC.

This clonotype has only one observation. This chain links TRBV3-1 with TRBJ2-1, with 8 bases lining up with TRBD2. Germline V gives CDR1 LGHDT, CDR2 YNNKEL (reference sequence). The CDR3 sequence is 15 residues long. Losses at the gene ends were 0 bases for V and 6 bases for J; bases not matched to a gene: 4. DNA for the CDR3: TGTGCCAGCAGCCAAGAGCGGGAGGTGGGCAATGAGCAGTTCTTC. Protein product: CASSQEREVGNEQFF.

This chain uses TRBV25-1 with TRBJ2-7, with 10 bases aligning to TRBD2. V shed 2 bases, J shed 12 bases, and the junction held 13 bases outside the gene matches. The CDR3 is 15 residues long. The germline gives CDR1 MGHDK, CDR2 SYGVNS. CDR3 sequence reads: CASSEDEILAGILYF. The CDR3, as DNA: TGTGCCAGCAGTGAAGACGAGATACTAGCGGGGATCTTGTACTTC.

The chain links TRBV28 to TRBJ2-2, with 10 bases that match TRBD2. The V and J ends lost 6 bases and 6 bases, in that order; junction bases with no gene match: 4. There are 14 residues in the CDR3. Looked up from germline, CDR1 is MDHEN and CDR2 is SYDVKM. The CDR3, as DNA: TGTGCCAGCAGGGTAGCGGGAGGTGCCGGGGAGCTGTTTTTT. Translating it yields CASRVAGGAGELFF.

This clonotype was observed a single time. V usage is TRBV5-6 and J usage is TRBJ2-7; D uncertain. The germline gives CDR1 SGHDT, CDR2 YYEEEE. This CDR3 comprises 13 residues. V was clipped by 2 bases and J by 4 bases, with 10 bases between them. The CDR3 DNA follows: TGTGCCAGCAGCTTTATTGAAGGATACGAGCAGTACTTC. It translates to CASSFIEGYEQYF.

The genes are TRBV7-9 and TRBJ1-6; possible D gene TRBD1, 6 bases. Germline CDR1 is SEHNR and CDR2 is FQNEAQ (reference sequence). V was pared by 6 bases and J by 14 bases, with 14 bases between. CDR3 length: 12 amino acids. The chain's CDR3 is CASSSQGGTLHF. DNA of the CDR3: TGTGCCAGCAGTTCACAGGGTGGCACCCTCCACTTT.

The chain employs TRBV5-4 and TRBJ2-5; 9 bases align to TRBD2. This CDR3 is built from 13 residues. The germline CDR1 and CDR2 sequences are SGHNT and YYREEE (reference sequence). V lost 4 bases to trimming and J lost 4 bases; unmatched junction nucleotides: 2. CDR3 sequence: CASSGSGGETQYF. CDR3 bases: TGTGCCAGCAGCGGTAGCGGGGGAGAGACCCAGTACTTC. Filled out from reference TRBV5-4 and TRBJ2-5, the complete variable domain reads ETGVTQSPTHLIKTRGQQVTLRCSSQSGHNTVSWYQQALGQGPQFIFQYYREEENGRGNFPPRFSGLQFPNYSSELNVNALELDDSALYLCASSGSGGETQYFGPGTRLLVL.

The gene calls are TRBV6-5 and TRBJ1-2; unclear D gene. The CDR3 has 14 residues. The V end lost 7 bases, the J end lost 4 bases, and 16 bases lay between the germline ends. Germline lookup yields CDR1 MNHEY and CDR2 SVGAGI. The chain's CDR3 is CASTYRDGAYGYTF. The CDR3 coding sequence is TGTGCCAGCACCTACCGTGACGGTGCCTATGGCTACACCTTC.

This chain uses TRBV29-1 with TRBJ2-7, with D unresolved. Germline CDR1 is SQVTM and CDR2 is ANQGSEA. The germline V and J ends were trimmed by 4 bases and 3 bases, with 7 bases remaining between them. This CDR3 comprises 11 residues. CDR3 bases: TGCAGCGTTGTGAGTCTCTACGAGCAGTACTTC. As protein: CSVVSLYEQYF.

V and J are TRBV12-5 and TRBJ2-3; a weak D match, TRBD1 (6 bases). The CDR3 has 15 residues. V was cut by 6 bases and J by 2 bases, with 15 bases left in between. The germline CDR1 and CDR2 sequences are LGHNT and FRNRAP. This chain's CDR3 is CASGSGTTLTDTQYF. The CDR3 DNA is TGTGCTAGTGGGTCGGGGACAACTCTCACAGATACGCAGTATTTT.

The chain has TRBV5-1 and TRBJ2-7, with TRBD1 matching over 8 bases. V lost 6 bases to trimming and J lost 6 bases; unmatched junction nucleotides: 11. Germline V CDR1 and CDR2: SGHRS, YFSETQ. The length of the CDR3 is 14 residues. CDR3 in DNA: TGCGCCAGCACCCTAACGGACAGGGCTCTCGAGCAGTACTTC. Its protein product is CASTLTDRALEQYF.

The chain recombines TRBV27 with TRBJ2-7, with D possibly being TRBD2 (6 bases). The V gene lost 7 bases and the J gene lost 1 base, with 20 bases spanning the gap. The CDR3 spans 16 residues. CDR1 is MNHEY and CDR2 is SMNVEV in the germline V gene (reference sequence). The CDR3 region has the DNA TGTGCCAGCACCCCATCGCACGGGGGTGTATCCTACGAGCAGTACTTC. It encodes CASTPSHGGVSYEQYF.

This chain connects TRBV30 to TRBJ2-5, with D perhaps matching TRBD1 (6 bases). The germline V gene has CDR1 GTSNPN and CDR2 SVGIG (reference sequence). V lost 5 bases and J 1 base, leaving 8 bases between the germline ends. The CDR3 loop spans 12 amino acids. CDR3 bases: TGTGCCTGGGGGGACATCCAAGAGACCCAGTACTTC. The encoded protein is CAWGDIQETQYF.

The V call is TRBV7-2, the J call TRBJ2-1; D may be TRBD2 (6 bases). Germline loops: CDR1 SGHTA, CDR2 FQGNSA. With 5 bases removed from V and 9 bases from J, the gap between germline ends came to 20 bases. CDR3 length equals 15 residues. The CDR3: CASSLLWGGVSEQFF. CDR3 DNA sequence: TGTGCCAGCAGCCTCCTGTGGGGCGGGGTCTCTGAGCAGTTCTTC.

V gene TRBV6-5 combines with J gene TRBJ1-1; D gene uncertain. V lost 2 bases and J lost 11, with 9 bases in between. CDR1 is MNHEY, CDR2 SVGAGI, per germline. The CDR3 runs 11 residues. The chain's CDR3 is CASSYGLDAFF. The CDR3 bases are TGTGCCAGCAGTTACGGGTTAGACGCTTTCTTT.

V is TRBV7-8 and J is TRBJ1-4, with a possible D match to TRBD1 (6 bases). Germline values: CDR1 SGHVS, CDR2 FQNEAQ. The CDR3 is 13 amino acids. Deletions cut 5 bases from V and 8 bases from J, with 12 bases between. This CDR3 reads CASSPRGQEKLFF. In DNA form, the CDR3 reads TGTGCCAGCAGCCCACGCGGACAGGAAAAACTGTTTTTT.

The chain links TRBV7-3 to TRBJ2-1; 14 nucleotides match TRBD2. Trimming removed 6 bases from V and 0 bases from J; junction bases left unmatched: 10. CDR3 length equals 19 residues. The germline V gene encodes CDR1 SGHTA and CDR2 FQGTGA. The CDR3 sequence: CASSAGLAGGYGSYNEQFF. The DNA for the CDR3 is TGTGCCAGCAGTGCAGGACTAGCGGGAGGTTACGGCTCCTACAATGAGCAGTTCTTC.

The V call is TRBV27, the J call TRBJ1-2, with no clear D. The CDR3 loop spans 15 amino acids. Deletions cut 0 bases from V and 4 bases from J, with 12 bases between. CDR1 is MNHEY, CDR2 SMNVEV, per germline (reference sequence). The CDR3 bases are TGTGCCAGCAGTTTATCTCTAGGATCGATCTATGGCTACACCTTC. The encoded protein is CASSLSLGSIYGYTF.